This TCR beta chain comes out of a study of patients and donors after allogeneic stem cell transplantation. Via MiXCR, TCRdb re-called the RT-PCR reads, giving one row per CDR3 protein. The repertoire holds roughly 30,000 distinct CDR3 sequences, nearly 7% seen once, with approximately 35% in the top ten. The sample holds many counts of this clonotype. The sequencing sample was made of blood, either unsorted or a sorted T cell fraction (not recorded which). The clonotype was recovered from a human donor who was either an allogeneic HSCT recipient or a stem cell or donor lymphocyte infusion donor (not recorded which). It is not recorded whose cells these are; they may come from a transplant donor.

In DNA, the CDR3 is TGTGCCAGCAGCCTCGGACCTTACACTGAAGCTTTCTTT. This encodes CASSLGPYTEAFF. This chain joins TRBV7-9 and TRBJ1-1; no clear D. CDR1 and CDR2 from the germline V gene are SEHNR and FQNEAQ (reference sequence). Trimming left V 5 bases short and J 3 bases short, with 10 bases between. This CDR3 region has 13 residues.